This T cell receptor beta chain originates from a study of T cells in Graves' hyperthyroidism and ophthalmopathy. Study conclusions and caveats: Clonotypes that were expanded in thyroid above 0.001 mostly appeared in blood too.

Amplification yielded TCR beta CDR3 regions, with RNA transcripts as the source. A set of HTBI primers served as the primers for a first-round RT-PCR of the TCR CDR3. MiXCR, run by TCRdb on the multiplex PCR reads, gives a single entry per CDR3 protein. Of fewer than 650,000 distinct CDR3 sequences in the sample, 46% were seen once. Trimming stripped 8 bases from V and 6 bases from J, with 22 bases between. The CDR3 sequence is 15 residues long. The germline CDR1 and CDR2 sequences are SNHLY and FYNNEI. As for this clonotype: Its target is unknown.

Uncontrolled infection, other autoimmune disease, pregnancy or lactation excluded patients. Used for diagnoses were clinical symptoms, serum thyroxine and TRAb, thyroid ultrasound and orbital computed tomography. Material: peripheral blood or thyroid tissue (not recorded which). V usage is TRBV2 and J usage is TRBJ1-1, with D maybe TRBD1 (6 bases). This receptor was identified in an adult woman with Graves' disease, either hyperthyroidism or ophthalmopathy (not recorded which). The CDR3 nucleotides are TGTGCCAGCCGATGGACAGTGTGGGGAGACGCTGAAGCTTTCTTT. Amino acids: CASRWTVWGDAEAFF.